Shown below are 26 T cell receptor beta chains from a single sample sequenced in a study of cytomegalovirus exposure and HLA in healthy donors. Both 60 Vbeta primers and 13 Jbeta primers went into the PCR. Method: immunoSEQ multiplex PCR; TCRdb's copy keeps in-frame clones and lacks some. The sample has under 250,000 clones, about 82% seen once; the top ten hold approximately 2.4%. Sequenced: PBMCs. The receptors were gathered from a woman aged 45-65 years in good health and CMV-seronegative.

CDR3 protein: CASSPNRGRTDTQYF. The CDR3 DNA reads as TGTGCCAGCAGTCCTAACAGGGGGAGGACAGATACGCAGTATTTT. The gene calls are TRBV28 and TRBJ2-3; TRBD1 matches 8 bases. The CDR3 has 15 amino acids. The germline V gene has CDR1 MDHEN and CDR2 SYDVKM. Germline trimming cut 5 bases from V and 3 bases from J; bases unmatched to any gene: 7.

This clone was seen a handful of times. V and J are TRBV2 and TRBJ1-1, with TRBD1 matching 7 bases. After removal of 6 bases from V and 5 bases from J, the junction contained 12 bases not matched to a gene. Per the germline V gene, CDR1 is SNHLY and CDR2 is FYNNEI. This CDR3 comprises 15 residues. The CDR3 DNA is TGTGCCAGCAGCGGACAGGCGGGTGTGGGGACTGAAGCTTTCTTT. It encodes CASSGQAGVGTEAFF. The complete variable domain, with remaining parts taken from reference TRBV2 and TRBJ1-1, reads EPEVTQTPSHQVTQMGQEVILRCVPISNHLYFYWYRQILGQKVEFLVSFYNNEISEKSEIFDDQFSVERPDGSNFTLKIRSTKLEDSAMYFCASSGQAGVGTEAFFGQGTRLTVV.

V gene TRBV4-3 combines with J gene TRBJ1-1; no firm D call. V dropped 0 bases and J dropped 8 bases, with 19 bases sitting between them. Germline V gene data show CDR1 as LGHNA and CDR2 as YSLEER. This CDR3 spans 16 amino acids. The CDR3 loop is CASSQDHTELHSEAFF. The DNA of the CDR3 is TGCGCCAGCAGCCAAGATCACACAGAATTACACTCCGAAGCTTTCTTT.

The chain combines TRBV27 with TRBJ1-2; 9 bases are a match to TRBD1. Germline V gene sequence: CDR1 MNHEY, CDR2 SMNVEV (reference sequence). The CDR3 has 17 amino acids. After removal of 0 bases from V and 9 bases from J, the junction contained 14 bases not matched to a gene. CDR3 sequence reads: CASSLSDPGQGIVRYTF. CDR3 sequence (DNA): TGTGCCAGCAGTTTATCCGACCCGGGACAGGGTATCGTTCGCTACACCTTC.

This clone was seen a handful of times. This specimen includes other DNA sequences encoding the same CDR3. The V call is TRBV27, the J call TRBJ2-1, with 8 bases lining up with TRBD1. The CDR3 extends over 16 amino acids. The germline V gene has CDR1 MNHEY and CDR2 SMNVEV (reference sequence). V was clipped by 1 base and J by 3 bases; unmatched bases: 5. The CDR3 loop is CASSLLAGGSYNEQFF. Written as DNA, the CDR3 is TGTGCCAGCAGTTTATTGGCAGGGGGCAGCTACAATGAGCAGTTCTTC.

CDR3 sequence: CASSSTGTGQETQYF. CDR3 DNA: TGCGCCAGCAGCTCGACCGGGACAGGACAAGAGACCCAGTACTTC. The chain has TRBV5-1 and TRBJ2-5, with 8 bases fitting TRBD1. The CDR3 extends over 15 amino acids. Germline assignment: CDR1 SGHRS and CDR2 YFSETQ. V was pared by 3 bases and J by 2 bases, with 6 bases of the junction left unmatched.

The CDR3 DNA is TGTGCCAGCAGTTCGCTCAGGCGCTACGAGCAGTACTTC. It is translated as CASSSLRRYEQYF. This rearrangement joins TRBV28 to TRBJ2-7, with D unresolved. CDR3 size: 13 residues. V was shortened by 4 bases and J by 3 bases, with 10 bases between the two germline ends. Germline lookup yields CDR1 MDHEN and CDR2 SYDVKM.

The genes are TRBV13 and TRBJ2-1, with TRBD1 matching over 11 bases. This CDR3 has 14 amino acids. Germline V gene lookup returns CDR1 PRHDT and CDR2 FYEKMQ (reference sequence). The J segment lost 8 bases and the V segment lost 6 bases, leaving 6 bases of the junction unmatched. The CDR3 loop reads CASRFGQGADEQFF. CDR3 sequence (DNA): TGTGCCAGCAGATTCGGACAGGGGGCCGATGAGCAGTTCTTC.

CDR3: CASSPGRALYNEQFF. The CDR3 nucleotides read TGTGCCAGCTCACCGGGGAGGGCCTTGTACAATGAGCAGTTCTTC. The chain employs TRBV18 and TRBJ2-1; TRBD2 matches 7 bases. V lost 3 bases and J lost 4; bases outside the gene matches: 6. CDR1 and CDR2 from the germline V gene are KGHSH and LQKENI. The CDR3 runs 15 residues.

The CDR3 region has the DNA TGCGCCAGCAGCTGGGGGACAGGGGGCGCCCCAGGGGAGACCCAGTACTTC. Its translation: CASSWGTGGAPGETQYF. The V and J genes are TRBV5-1 and TRBJ2-5; 12 bases match TRBD1. Germline CDR1 is SGHRS and CDR2 is YFSETQ. Unmatched junction bases numbered 11, after V lost 3 bases and J lost 5 bases. CDR3 length equals 17 residues.

The V and J genes are TRBV5-1 and TRBJ2-1, with D maybe TRBD2 (6 bases). Germline V gene sequence: CDR1 SGHRS, CDR2 YFSETQ. The CDR3 consists of 14 residues. V was trimmed by 6 bases and J by 6 bases, leaving 16 bases between them. The CDR3 here is CASTRGTLGNEQFF. CDR3 nucleotides: TGCGCCAGCACCCGGGGGACCTTAGGCAATGAGCAGTTCTTC. Supplemented by reference TRBV5-1 and TRBJ2-1, the full variable domain reads KAGVTQTPRYLIKTRGQQVTLSCSPISGHRSVSWYQQTPGQGLQFLFEYFSETQRNKGNFPGRFSGRQFSNSRSEMNVSTLELGDSALYLCASTRGTLGNEQFFGPGTRLTVL.

The chain has TRBV7-8 and TRBJ2-1, with TRBD2 as a possible D gene (5 bases). V was pared by 5 bases and J by 10 bases, with 24 bases between. This CDR3 region has 16 residues. Germline V lookup: CDR1 SGHVS, CDR2 FQNEAQ. The CDR3 region is CASSPLRVPTRGEQFF. CDR3 nucleotide sequence: TGTGCCAGCAGCCCACTTAGGGTCCCGACTCGAGGGGAGCAGTTCTTC. Combining the CDR3 with reference TRBV7-8 and TRBJ2-1 gives the whole variable domain GAGVSQSPRYKVAKRGQDVALRCDPISGHVSLFWYQQALGQGPEFLTYFQNEAQLDKSGLPSDRFFAERPEGSVSTLKIQRTQQEDSAVYLCASSPLRVPTRGEQFFGPGTRLTVL.

The chain recombines TRBV12-5 with TRBJ1-1, with D tentatively TRBD1 (6 bases). Germline V gene data show CDR1 as LGHNT and CDR2 as FRNRAP. The CDR3 consists of 15 residues. V lost 5 bases and J 1 base, leaving 14 bases between the germline ends. Here the CDR3 reads CASGPPGTRNTEAFF. The DNA for the CDR3 is TGTGCTAGTGGTCCCCCCGGGACAAGGAACACTGAAGCTTTCTTT.

This chain links TRBV11-2 with TRBJ2-3; 7 nucleotides line up with TRBD1. Germline V gene data show CDR1 as SGHAT and CDR2 as FQNNGV. This CDR3 has 15 residues. J lost 0 bases, V lost 5 bases, and 5 bases had no gene match. Here the CDR3 reads CASSRRGQSTDTQYF. The CDR3 coding sequence is TGTGCCAGCAGCCGACGGGGACAGAGCACAGATACGCAGTATTTT. The full variable domain, in which reference TRBV11-2 and TRBJ2-3 provide the parts outside the CDR3, is EAGVAQSPRYKIIEKRQSVAFWCNPISGHATLYWYQQILGQGPKLLIQFQNNGVVDDSQLPKDRFSAERLKGVDSTLKIQPAKLEDSAVYLCASSRRGQSTDTQYFGPGTRLTVL.

The chain is built from TRBV5-5 and TRBJ1-1; TRBD1 matches 8 bases. Germline values: CDR1 SGHKS, CDR2 YYEKEE (reference sequence). J lost 3 bases, V lost 5 bases, and 6 bases had no gene match. The CDR3 contains 14 residues. The CDR3 loop reads CASSGPRGHTEAFF. CDR3 nucleotides: TGTGCCAGCAGTGGGCCCAGGGGGCACACTGAAGCTTTCTTT.

The chain carries TRBV30 and TRBJ2-6; D not certain. The CDR3 has 15 amino acids. Deletions cut 0 bases from V and 3 bases from J, with 9 bases between. Germline V CDR1 and CDR2: GTSNPN, SVGIG (reference sequence). This CDR3 reads CAWSVLIRGANVLTF. The CDR3 nucleotides are TGTGCCTGGAGTGTACTAATACGTGGGGCCAACGTCCTGACTTTC.

DNA for the CDR3: TGCGCCAGCAGCCAAGTTTGGGGGGTGGTGGTCACTGAAGCTTTCTTT. Encoded protein: CASSQVWGVVVTEAFF. The rearrangement links TRBV4-1 to TRBJ1-1; D perhaps matches TRBD1 (5 bases). CDR3 length: 16 amino acids. Per the germline V gene, CDR1 is MGHRA and CDR2 is YSYEKL. Trimming cost V 1 base and J 4 bases, with 16 bases left between them.

The chain joins TRBV7-2 to TRBJ2-5, with 7 positions matching TRBD1. Germline CDR1 and CDR2: SGHTA and FQGNSA. Losses at the gene ends were 5 bases for V and 3 bases for J; bases not matched to a gene: 6. The CDR3 runs 14 residues. CDR3 amino acids: CASSPDRVKETQYF. The CDR3 DNA follows: TGTGCCAGCAGCCCCGACAGGGTCAAAGAGACCCAGTACTTC. Complete variable domain (other parts from reference TRBV7-2 and TRBJ2-5): GAGVSQSPSNKVTEKGKDVELRCDPISGHTALYWYRQSLGQGLEFLIYFQGNSAPDKSGLPSDRFSAERTGGSVSTLTIQRTQQEDSAVYLCASSPDRVKETQYFGPGTRLLVL.

V gene TRBV28 combines with J gene TRBJ2-7, with TRBD2 matching over 12 bases. Germline V gene data show CDR1 as MDHEN and CDR2 as SYDVKM. This CDR3 is 15 amino acids long. Germline trimming cut 6 bases from V and 2 bases from J; bases unmatched to any gene: 5. This chain's CDR3 is CASSSGLAGTYEQYF. The CDR3, as DNA: TGTGCCAGCAGCTCAGGACTAGCGGGAACCTACGAGCAGTACTTC.

The rearrangement joins TRBV6-5 to TRBJ1-3; 10 bases agree with TRBD1. The V gene's germline CDR1 is MNHEY and CDR2 SVGAGI. V shed 5 bases, J shed 8 bases, and the junction held 6 bases outside the gene matches. The CDR3 extends over 14 amino acids. CDR3 sequence reads: CASSLDRGLDTIYF. The CDR3, as DNA: TGTGCCAGCAGTCTTGACAGGGGGCTTGACACCATATATTTT.

The chain is built from TRBV7-3 and TRBJ2-2; 9 nucleotides align to TRBD1. The CDR3 consists of 15 residues. With 6 bases clipped from V and 6 bases from J, the junction kept 8 bases outside the gene matches. CDR1 is SGHTA, CDR2 FQGTGA, per germline. The DNA for the CDR3 is TGTGCCAGCAGTCTACAGGGGGCGCGAGCCGGGGAGCTGTTTTTT. Its protein product is CASSLQGARAGELFF.

The genes are TRBV7-8 and TRBJ2-7; unclear D gene. Germline V gene sequence: CDR1 SGHVS, CDR2 FQNEAQ. Trimming cost V 5 bases and J 3 bases, with 5 bases left between them. The CDR3 runs 11 residues. For the CDR3, the DNA is TGTGCCAGCAGCCACATCTACGAGCAGTACTTC. Translation: CASSHIYEQYF.

V usage is TRBV28 and J usage is TRBJ2-1, with 7 bases fitting TRBD2. After removal of 4 bases from V and 10 bases from J, the junction contained 4 bases not matched to a gene. Germline V gives CDR1 MDHEN, CDR2 SYDVKM. The CDR3 is made up of 12 amino acids. CDR3 protein: CASSSSTSEQFF. As DNA, the CDR3 is TGTGCCAGCAGTTCCTCGACTAGCGAGCAGTTCTTC.

This clone has a handful of counts. The rearrangement links TRBV7-2 to TRBJ2-7, with a tentative D call TRBD1 (6 bases). CDR3 length: 16 residues. In germline, CDR1 is SGHTA, CDR2 FQGNSA. The germline V and J ends were trimmed by 1 base and 4 bases, with 17 bases remaining between them. The CDR3 loop is CASSLGGGFPKYEQYF. The CDR3 DNA reads as TGTGCCAGCAGCTTAGGAGGGGGATTTCCGAAGTACGAGCAGTACTTC.

The V and J genes are TRBV29-1 and TRBJ2-5; D gene ambiguous. Germline V CDR1 and CDR2: SQVTM, ANQGSEA. This CDR3 is built from 11 residues. V was shortened by 8 bases and J by 5 bases, with 12 bases between the two germline ends. CDR3 DNA sequence: TGCAGCATCAGACTTGTGGAGACCCAGTACTTC. This translates into CSIRLVETQYF.

This chain connects TRBV10-3 to TRBJ2-6; D may be TRBD2 (6 bases). The V end was cut by 4 bases, the J end by 5 bases, with 9 bases between. Germline V lookup: CDR1 ENHRY, CDR2 SYGVKD. The CDR3 runs to 14 residues. CDR3 DNA sequence: TGTGCCATCAGTGTGGGGGGAAGGGCCAACGTCCTGACTTTC. Protein product: CAISVGGRANVLTF.